The 24 T cell receptor beta chains given below trace back to one sample, sequenced in a study of regulatory T cells in long-lasting Graves disease. The time point: newly diagnosed GD, antithyroid drugs for less than 3 months. Generation of the TCR library employed RNA extracted from PBMCs. Library construction for TCR beta used iRepertoire HTBI primers and Arm-PCR of CDR3 regions. Each CDR3 protein gets one entry after TCRdb re-called the multiplex PCR reads with MiXCR. The sample gives hundreds of thousands of distinct CDR3 sequences, less than 20% of which show up once; 20% to 25% is in the top ten. Sequenced material: peripheral blood mononuclear cells (PBMCs), taken at new diagnosis, from a patient treated with antithyroid drugs. Every receptor here comes from a female donor with Graves disease.

As for this clonotype: One base away lies a much larger clone, so this may be a sequencing read error. V gene TRBV7-9 combines with J gene TRBJ2-1; D remains unclear. The CDR3 length is 15 residues. Germline V gives CDR1 SEHNR, CDR2 FQNEAQ (reference sequence). CDR3 nucleotides: TGTGCCAGCAGCTTAATGGCAAGCTCCTACAATGAGCAGTCCTTC. It is translated as CASSLMASSYNEQSF.

There are many counts of this clonotype. The chain carries TRBV20-1 and TRBJ2-5; no clear D gene. CDR1 is DFQATT and CDR2 is SNEGSKA in the germline V gene (reference sequence). This CDR3 is 12 amino acids long. V lost 6 bases and J 7 bases, leaving 15 bases between the germline ends. CDR3 loop: CSAPLEPATQYF. The DNA of the CDR3 is TGCAGTGCCCCGCTGGAACCGGCGACCCAGTACTTC.

This clonotype was detected many times. This chain joins TRBV9 and TRBJ2-3; maybe TRBD1 (6 bases). Germline V gene data show CDR1 as SGDLS and CDR2 as YYNGEE. The CDR3 totals 15 residues. V was shortened by 6 bases and J by 0 bases, with 14 bases between the two germline ends. This CDR3 reads CASKPAGTSTDTQYF. CDR3 DNA sequence: TGTGCCAGCAAACCCGCCGGGACAAGCACAGATACGCAGTATTTT.

The table lists this clonotype with many counts. V gene TRBV2 combines with J gene TRBJ2-3; D not resolved. CDR1 is SNHLY and CDR2 is FYNNEI in the germline V gene. There are 13 residues in the CDR3. The ends were cut back, 8 bases at V and 4 bases at J, with 13 bases in the middle. For the CDR3, the DNA is TGTGCCAGCTTGACGGCCCGGGCAGATACGCAGTATTTT. This translates into CASLTARADTQYF.

This clonotype was counted ten times or more. This rearrangement joins TRBV28 to TRBJ1-4; no firm D call. The CDR3 spans 11 residues. The V end lost 8 bases, the J end lost 10 bases, and 11 bases lay between the germline ends. Germline CDR1 is MDHEN and CDR2 is SYDVKM. The CDR3 DNA reads as TGTGCCAGCGTATGGGAGGGAAAACTGTTTTTT. Translating gives CASVWEGKLFF.

This clonotype was seen repeatedly, ten times or more. This rearrangement joins TRBV27 to TRBJ2-3; D is uncertain. CDR1 and CDR2 (germline): MNHEY, SMNVEV (reference sequence). The CDR3 is made up of 12 amino acids. V lost 6 bases, J lost 8 bases, and 12 bases lay in between. CDR3 protein: CASRAGIGTQYF. For the CDR3, the DNA is TGTGCCAGCAGGGCTGGGATCGGTACGCAGTATTTT.

Ten or more counts support this clonotype. DNA of the CDR3: TGTGCCAGCAGCTTGGGACGACTTCCCGCAACTAATGAAAAACTGTTTTTT. Translation gives CASSLGRLPATNEKLFF. The genes are TRBV5-5 and TRBJ1-4; D call uncertain. The CDR3 contains 17 residues. Germline V CDR1 and CDR2: SGHKS, YYEKEE (reference sequence). V gave up 0 bases and J gave up 0 bases, with 12 bases separating them.

This clonotype has only a few counts. CDR3 bases: TGTGCCAGCAGATCGGGATCCCTTAGCGGGACCGAGCAGTACTTC. Translation: CASRSGSLSGTEQYF. The chain employs TRBV6-1 and TRBJ2-7, with 8 bases lining up with TRBD2. Trimming took 6 bases from V and 6 from J; bases not matched to a gene: 13. This CDR3 has 15 residues. Germline lookup yields CDR1 MNHNS and CDR2 SASEGT.

The sample holds many counts of this clonotype. The V gene is TRBV12-3 or TRBV12-4, the J gene TRBJ2-3, with TRBD2 matching 11 bases. With V trimmed by 1 base and J by 2 bases, 8 bases remained unmatched. CDR3 length: 18 residues. The CDR3 loop is CASSLVGGLAEITDTQYF. The CDR3 DNA reads as TGTGCCAGCAGTTTAGTCGGGGGACTAGCGGAAATCACAGATACGCAGTATTTT.

This clonotype has at least ten counts. This chain uses TRBV6-7 with TRBJ2-2; the match to TRBD1 covers 9 bases. TRBV6-7 is an open reading frame, and its role is uncertain. V shed 6 bases, J shed 4 bases, and the junction held 15 bases outside the gene matches. The CDR3 consists of 18 residues. This CDR3 is CASSRTRRGQGSTGELFF. Written as DNA, the CDR3 is TGTGCCAGCAGCCGGACACGGCGCGGACAGGGGAGCACCGGGGAGCTGTTTTTT.

This clonotype occurred many times. The chain has TRBV4-1 and TRBJ1-4; 8 bases align to TRBD1. Trimming at V came to 2 bases and at J to 2 bases, leaving 7 bases not matched to a gene. The germline V gene has CDR1 MGHRA and CDR2 YSYEKL. This CDR3 spans 17 amino acids. Written as DNA, the CDR3 is TGCGCCAGCAGCCAACAGGCAGGGGGCGTGACTAATGAAAAACTGTTTTTT. It translates to CASSQQAGGVTNEKLFF.

On this clonotype itself: This could be a read error, since a much larger clone is one nucleotide away. The chain uses TRBV7-8 and TRBJ1-6, with D perhaps matching TRBD1 (5 bases). The CDR3 runs to 15 residues. The V gene's germline CDR1 is SGHVS and CDR2 FQNEAQ. DNA of the CDR3: TGTGCCTGCAGCTTAAACGGGGGTGATAATTCACCCCTCCACTTT. Amino acids: CACSLNGGDNSPLHF.

This clonotype was seen ten or more times. J is TRBJ2-5 and V is TRBV6-1; 9 positions match TRBD1. Trimming removed 5 bases from V and 4 bases from J; junction bases left unmatched: 8. The CDR3 length is 15 residues. Germline assignment: CDR1 MNHNS and CDR2 SASEGT. The CDR3 reads CASSPYGQGRETQYF. The CDR3 nucleotides read TGTGCCAGCAGTCCGTACGGACAGGGGAGAGAGACCCAGTACTTC.

This clonotype was seen repeatedly, ten times or more. The chain couples TRBV28 to TRBJ2-1; D is possibly TRBD1 (6 bases). CDR3 length: 12 amino acids. Trimming left V 7 bases short and J 7 bases short, with 11 bases between. CDR1 is MDHEN and CDR2 is SYDVKM in the germline V gene. In DNA, the CDR3 is TGTGCCAGCATGAGGGGGAGTAATGAGCAGTTCTTC. Amino acid sequence: CASMRGSNEQFF.

This clonotype was found a few times. The chain couples TRBV15 to TRBJ1-2; no clear D gene. This CDR3 spans 14 amino acids. V was cut by 1 base and J by 4 bases, with 10 bases left in between. Germline V CDR1 and CDR2: LNHNV, YYDKDF (reference sequence). This CDR3 reads CATSRVIGPYGYTF. In DNA, the CDR3 is TGTGCCACCAGCAGAGTGATAGGGCCCTATGGCTACACCTTC.

This clonotype was found many times. The V gene is TRBV28, the J gene TRBJ2-3; D unclear. The germline V and J ends were trimmed by 2 bases and 0 bases, with 18 bases remaining between them. The CDR3 contains 18 residues. Germline-derived CDR1 and CDR2 are MDHEN and SYDVKM. In DNA, the CDR3 is TGTGCCAGCAGTTTAAATATAGTTAGAAATTCTAGCACAGATACGCAGTATTTT. Its protein is CASSLNIVRNSSTDTQYF.

In this sample, this clonotype turned up many times. The J gene is TRBJ2-1, the V gene TRBV7-2; D is possibly TRBD1 or TRBD2 (6 bases each). V lost 7 bases and J lost 0, with 16 bases in between. Germline CDR1 and CDR2: SGHTA and FQGNSA. This CDR3 has 16 residues. The DNA of the CDR3 is TGTGCCAGCAATTCCCGGGGGCCCAGCTCCTACAATGAGCAGTTCTTC. Protein sequence: CASNSRGPSSYNEQFF.

This clonotype was seen repeatedly, ten times or more. This chain uses TRBV6-1 with TRBJ2-1, with TRBD1 identical over 9 bases. The V gene's germline CDR1 is MNHNS and CDR2 SASEGT. CDR3 length equals 15 residues. The V and J ends lost 7 bases and 8 bases, in that order; junction bases with no gene match: 12. The CDR3 is CASNSGQGPSHEQFF. CDR3 DNA sequence: TGTGCCAGCAATTCGGGACAGGGACCGTCCCATGAGCAGTTCTTC.

This clonotype turned up a few times. This chain uses TRBV4-1 with TRBJ1-3; the match to TRBD1 covers 8 bases. Trimming removed 8 bases from V and 7 bases from J; junction bases left unmatched: 7. Germline CDR1 and CDR2: MGHRA and YSYEKL. The CDR3 is made up of 13 amino acids. This chain's CDR3 is CASGGQEGNTIYF. The CDR3 nucleotides read TGCGCCAGCGGGGGACAGGAGGGGAACACCATATATTTT.

This clonotype showed up many times. The genes are TRBV10-3 and TRBJ1-1, with D tentatively TRBD1 (6 bases). Germline lookup yields CDR1 ENHRY and CDR2 SYGVKD. The CDR3 sequence is 14 residues long. V was trimmed by 6 bases and J by 1 base, leaving 12 bases between them. The CDR3 region is CAISLGGPNTEAFF. In DNA, the CDR3 is TGTGCCATCAGCCTAGGGGGGCCGAACACTGAAGCTTTCTTT.

A few counts support this clonotype. The V gene is TRBV5-6, the J gene TRBJ2-1; 10 bases map to TRBD2. In germline, CDR1 is SGHDT, CDR2 YYEEEE. The CDR3 sequence is 16 residues long. V was pared by 4 bases and J by 8 bases, with 12 bases of the junction left unmatched. CDR3 region: CASSIRTSGRLDEQFF. The CDR3 DNA reads TGTGCCAGCAGCATAAGGACTAGCGGTCGTTTGGATGAGCAGTTCTTC.

This clonotype was recorded at least ten times. The rearrangement uses TRBV10-3 and TRBJ1-2, with D uncertain. The germline CDR1 and CDR2 sequences are ENHRY and SYGVKD. The CDR3 covers 12 residues. Trimming shortened V by 4 bases and J by 4 bases, and 7 bases separated the two germline ends. The CDR3, as DNA: TGTGCCATCAGTGCAGAAAGCTATGGCTACACCTTC. Amino acids: CAISAESYGYTF.

The CDR3 loop is CASSLQIGNTEAFF. The CDR3 region has the DNA TGTGCCAGCAGCTTGCAGATAGGGAACACTGAAGCTTTCTTT. The rearrangement joins TRBV5-4 to TRBJ1-1; no firm D call. Between the trimmed V and J ends, which lost 1 base and 1 base, there was a span of 8 bases. Germline CDR1 reads SGHNT; CDR2 reads YYREEE (reference sequence). This CDR3 comprises 14 residues.

This clonotype was found many times. The genes are TRBV9 and TRBJ2-3; TRBD2 might be the D (7 bases). Germline CDR1 SGDLS, CDR2 YYNGEE. The CDR3 has 15 residues. V lost 4 bases, J lost 1 base, and 13 bases lay in between. As DNA, the CDR3 is TGTGCCAGCAGCCCCCAAGGGGGGGGCACAGATACGCAGTATTTT. Translating it yields CASSPQGGGTDTQYF.